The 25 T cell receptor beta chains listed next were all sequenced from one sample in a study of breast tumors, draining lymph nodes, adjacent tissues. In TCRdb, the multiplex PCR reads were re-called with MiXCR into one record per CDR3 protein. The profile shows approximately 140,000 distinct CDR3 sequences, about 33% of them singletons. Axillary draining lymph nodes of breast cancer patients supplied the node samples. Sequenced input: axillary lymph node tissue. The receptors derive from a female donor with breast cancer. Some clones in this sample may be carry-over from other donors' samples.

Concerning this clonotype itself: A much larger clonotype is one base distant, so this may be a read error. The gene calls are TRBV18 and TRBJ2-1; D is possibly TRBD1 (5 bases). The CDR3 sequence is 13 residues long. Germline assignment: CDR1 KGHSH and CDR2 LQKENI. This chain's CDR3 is CASSPSLGDEQLF. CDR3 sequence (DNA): TGTGCCAGCTCACCCTCTCTAGGGGATGAGCAGCTCTTC.

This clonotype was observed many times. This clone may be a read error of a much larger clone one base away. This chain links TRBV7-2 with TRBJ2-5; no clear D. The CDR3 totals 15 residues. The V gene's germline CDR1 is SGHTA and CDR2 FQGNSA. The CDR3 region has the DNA TGTGCCAGCAGCTTAGCAGGGCTAACACAAGAGACCCAGCACTTC. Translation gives CASSLAGLTQETQHF.

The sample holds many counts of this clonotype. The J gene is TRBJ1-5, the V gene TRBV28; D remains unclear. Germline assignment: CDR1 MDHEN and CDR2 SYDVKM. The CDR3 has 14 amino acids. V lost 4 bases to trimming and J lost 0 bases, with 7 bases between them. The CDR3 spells CASSSDDSNQPQHF. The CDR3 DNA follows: TGTGCCAGCAGTTCCGACGATAGCAATCAGCCCCAGCATTTT.

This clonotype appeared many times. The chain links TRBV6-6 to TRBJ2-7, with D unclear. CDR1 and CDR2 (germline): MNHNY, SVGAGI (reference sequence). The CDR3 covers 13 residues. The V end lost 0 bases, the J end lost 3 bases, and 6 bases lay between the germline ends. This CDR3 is CASSYSLYYEQYF. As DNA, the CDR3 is TGTGCCAGCAGTTACTCGCTGTACTACGAGCAGTACTTC.

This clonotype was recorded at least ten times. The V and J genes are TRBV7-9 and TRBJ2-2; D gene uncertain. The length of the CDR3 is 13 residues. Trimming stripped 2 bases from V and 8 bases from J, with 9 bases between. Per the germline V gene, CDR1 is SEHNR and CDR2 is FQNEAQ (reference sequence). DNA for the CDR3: TGTGCCAGCAGCTTATTGGACCGAGGGGAGCTGTTTTTT. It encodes CASSLLDRGELFF.

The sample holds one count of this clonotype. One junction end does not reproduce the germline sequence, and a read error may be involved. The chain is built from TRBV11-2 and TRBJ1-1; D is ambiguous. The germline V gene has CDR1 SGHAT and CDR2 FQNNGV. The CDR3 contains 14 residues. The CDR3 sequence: CASSSRSMNTETFF. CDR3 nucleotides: TGTGCCAGCAGCTCCAGGAGCATGAACACTGAAACTTTCTTT.

CDR3 region: CASRPTSFMNTEAFF. CDR3 DNA sequence: TGTGCCAGCCGCCCAACCTCCTTTATGAACACTGAAGCTTTCTTT. The chain joins TRBV2 to TRBJ1-1; no firm D call. Germline CDR1 reads SNHLY; CDR2 reads FYNNEI. The CDR3 is made up of 15 amino acids. V shed 8 bases and J shed 0 bases, with 16 bases lying between them.

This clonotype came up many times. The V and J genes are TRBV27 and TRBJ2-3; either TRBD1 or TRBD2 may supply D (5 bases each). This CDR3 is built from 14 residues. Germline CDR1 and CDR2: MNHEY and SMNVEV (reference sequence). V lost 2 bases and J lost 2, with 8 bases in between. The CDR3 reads CASSLGGITDTQYF. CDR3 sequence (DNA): TGTGCCAGCAGTTTAGGGGGAATCACAGATACGCAGTATTTT.

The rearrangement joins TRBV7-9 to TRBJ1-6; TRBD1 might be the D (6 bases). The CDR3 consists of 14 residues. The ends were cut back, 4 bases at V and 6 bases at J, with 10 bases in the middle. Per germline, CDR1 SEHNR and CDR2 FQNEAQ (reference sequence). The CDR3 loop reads CASSYRTVNSPLHF. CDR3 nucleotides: TGTGCCAGCAGCTACAGGACAGTTAATTCACCCCTCCACTTT.

CDR3 residues: CASSLNRPGDLNTEAFF. CDR3 in DNA: TGTGCCAGCTCACTTAACCGGCCCGGGGATCTGAACACTGAAGCTTTCTTT. V is TRBV18 and J is TRBJ1-1; D remains unclear. This CDR3 is 17 amino acids long. Per germline, CDR1 KGHSH and CDR2 LQKENI. V was shortened by 4 bases and J by 0 bases, with 18 bases between the two germline ends.

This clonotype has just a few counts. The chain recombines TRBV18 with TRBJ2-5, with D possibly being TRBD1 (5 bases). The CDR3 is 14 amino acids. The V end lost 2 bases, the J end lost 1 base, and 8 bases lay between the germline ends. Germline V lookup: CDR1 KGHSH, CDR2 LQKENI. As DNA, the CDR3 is TGTGCCAGCTCACCAGGGGCCCTCCAAGAGACCCAGTACTTC. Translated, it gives CASSPGALQETQYF.

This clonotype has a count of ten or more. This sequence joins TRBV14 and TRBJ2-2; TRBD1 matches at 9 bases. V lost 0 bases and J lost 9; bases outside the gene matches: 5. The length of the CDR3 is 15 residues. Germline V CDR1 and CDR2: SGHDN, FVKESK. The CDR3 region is CASSQDNTGGRELFF. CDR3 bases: TGTGCCAGCAGCCAAGATAACACAGGGGGCCGGGAGCTGTTTTTT.

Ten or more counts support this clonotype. The CDR3: CASSQGLPKETQYF. CDR3 DNA: TGCGCCAGCAGCCAGGGACTTCCGAAAGAGACCCAGTACTTC. V and J are TRBV4-1 and TRBJ2-5, with D perhaps TRBD2 (6 bases). The germline gives CDR1 MGHRA, CDR2 YSYEKL. This CDR3 has 14 residues. The V and J ends lost 3 bases and 3 bases respectively, with 11 bases between them.

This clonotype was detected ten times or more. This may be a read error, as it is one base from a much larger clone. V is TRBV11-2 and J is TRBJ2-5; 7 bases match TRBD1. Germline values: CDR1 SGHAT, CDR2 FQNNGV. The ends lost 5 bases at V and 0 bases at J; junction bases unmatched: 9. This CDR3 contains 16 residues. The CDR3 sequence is CASSPGGQAYQETQYF. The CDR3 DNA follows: TGTGCCAGCAGCCCTGGCGGACAGGCGTACCAAGAGACCCAGTACTTC.

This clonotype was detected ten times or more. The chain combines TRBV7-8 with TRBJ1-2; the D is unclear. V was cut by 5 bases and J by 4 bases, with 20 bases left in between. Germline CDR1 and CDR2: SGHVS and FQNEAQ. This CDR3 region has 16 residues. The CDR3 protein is CASSHSGPPVGYGYTF. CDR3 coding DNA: TGTGCCAGCAGCCACTCCGGGCCTCCGGTAGGCTATGGCTACACCTTC.

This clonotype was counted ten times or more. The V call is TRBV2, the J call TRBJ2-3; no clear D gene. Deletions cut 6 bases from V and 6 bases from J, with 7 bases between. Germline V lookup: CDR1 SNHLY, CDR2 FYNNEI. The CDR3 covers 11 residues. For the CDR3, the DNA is TGTGCCAGCAGCGCCCCCGATACGCAGTATTTT. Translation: CASSAPDTQYF.

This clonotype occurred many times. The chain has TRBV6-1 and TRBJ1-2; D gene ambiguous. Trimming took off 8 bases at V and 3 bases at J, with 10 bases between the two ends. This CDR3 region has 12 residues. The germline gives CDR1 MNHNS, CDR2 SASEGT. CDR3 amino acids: CASSRSDYGYTF. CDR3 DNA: TGTGCCAGCTCGAGGTCAGACTATGGCTACACCTTC.

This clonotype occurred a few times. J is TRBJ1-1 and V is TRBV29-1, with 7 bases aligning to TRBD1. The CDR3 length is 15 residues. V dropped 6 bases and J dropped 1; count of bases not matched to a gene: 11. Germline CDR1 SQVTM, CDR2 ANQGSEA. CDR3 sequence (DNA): TGCAGCGTGCAACGAACCGGGACAGCGAACACTGAAGCTTTCTTT. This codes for CSVQRTGTANTEAFF.

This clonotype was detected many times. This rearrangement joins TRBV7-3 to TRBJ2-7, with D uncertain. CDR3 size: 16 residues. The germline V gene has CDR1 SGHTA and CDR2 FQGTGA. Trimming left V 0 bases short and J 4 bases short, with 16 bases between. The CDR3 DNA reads TGTGCCAGCAGCTTAACCGGCAGTAGTACCGGGTACGAGCAGTACTTC. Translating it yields CASSLTGSSTGYEQYF.

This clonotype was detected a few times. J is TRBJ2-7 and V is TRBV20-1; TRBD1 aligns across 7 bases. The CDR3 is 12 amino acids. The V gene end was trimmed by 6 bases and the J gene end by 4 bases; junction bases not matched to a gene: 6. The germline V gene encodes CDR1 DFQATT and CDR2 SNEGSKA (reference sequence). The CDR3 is CSALTGKYEQYV. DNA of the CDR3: TGCAGTGCCCTGACAGGGAAGTACGAGCAGTACGTC.

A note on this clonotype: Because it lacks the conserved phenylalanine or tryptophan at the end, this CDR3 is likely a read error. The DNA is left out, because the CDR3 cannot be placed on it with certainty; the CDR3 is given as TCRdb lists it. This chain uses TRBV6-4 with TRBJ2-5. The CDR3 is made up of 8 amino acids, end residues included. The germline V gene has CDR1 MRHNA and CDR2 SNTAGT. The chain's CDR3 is CASSDSNL.

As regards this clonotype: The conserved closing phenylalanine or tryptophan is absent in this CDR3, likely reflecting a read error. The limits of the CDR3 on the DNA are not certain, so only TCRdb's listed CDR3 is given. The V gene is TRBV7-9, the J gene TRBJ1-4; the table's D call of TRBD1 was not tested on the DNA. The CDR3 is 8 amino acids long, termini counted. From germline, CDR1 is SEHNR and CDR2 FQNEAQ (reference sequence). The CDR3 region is CASSETGS.

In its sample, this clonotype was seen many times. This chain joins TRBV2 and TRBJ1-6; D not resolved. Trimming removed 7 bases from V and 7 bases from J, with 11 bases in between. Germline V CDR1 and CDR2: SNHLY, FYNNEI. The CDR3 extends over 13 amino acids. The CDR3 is CASTESPNSPLHF. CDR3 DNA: TGTGCCAGCACAGAAAGCCCCAATTCACCCCTCCACTTT.

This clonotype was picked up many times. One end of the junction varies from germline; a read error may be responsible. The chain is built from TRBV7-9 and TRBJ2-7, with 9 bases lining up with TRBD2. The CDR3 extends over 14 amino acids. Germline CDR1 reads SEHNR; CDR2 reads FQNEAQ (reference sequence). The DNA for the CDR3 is TGTGCCAGCAGCATAGCGGGAGCCTCCTACGAGCAGTACTTC. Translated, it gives CASSIAGASYEQYF.

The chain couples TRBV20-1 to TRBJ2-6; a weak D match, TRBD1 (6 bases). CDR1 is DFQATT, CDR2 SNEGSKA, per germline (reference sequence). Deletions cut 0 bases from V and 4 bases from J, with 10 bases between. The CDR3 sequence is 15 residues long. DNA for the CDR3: TGCAGTGCTAGAGATGGGGGCGGGGGGGCCAACGTCCTGACTTTC. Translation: CSARDGGGGANVLTF.